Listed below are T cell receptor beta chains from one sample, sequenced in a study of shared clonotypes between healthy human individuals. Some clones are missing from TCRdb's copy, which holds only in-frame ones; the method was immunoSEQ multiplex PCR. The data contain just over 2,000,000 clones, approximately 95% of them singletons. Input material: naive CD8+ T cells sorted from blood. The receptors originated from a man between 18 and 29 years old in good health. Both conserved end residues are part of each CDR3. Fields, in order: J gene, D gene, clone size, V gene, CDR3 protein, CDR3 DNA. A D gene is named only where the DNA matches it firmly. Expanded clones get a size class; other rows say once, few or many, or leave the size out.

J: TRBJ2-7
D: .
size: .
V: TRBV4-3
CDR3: CASSQEGWDYEQYF
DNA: TGCGCCAGCAGCCAAGAAGGATGGGACTACGAGCAGTACTTC

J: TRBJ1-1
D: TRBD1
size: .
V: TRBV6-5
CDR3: CASTQGVSTEAFF
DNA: TGTGCCAGCACACAGGGGGTCAGCACTGAAGCTTTCTTT

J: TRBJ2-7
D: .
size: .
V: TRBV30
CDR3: CAWSPGGSYEQYF
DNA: TGTGCCTGGAGCCCCGGGGGATCCTACGAGCAGTACTTC

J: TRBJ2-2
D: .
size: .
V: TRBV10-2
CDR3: CASREQDTGELFF
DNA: TGCGCCAGCAGGGAACAGGACACCGGGGAGCTGTTTTTT

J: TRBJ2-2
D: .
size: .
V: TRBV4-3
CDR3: CASSQWAGANTGELFF
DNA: TGCGCCAGCAGCCAATGGGCAGGAGCGAACACCGGGGAGCTGTTTTTT

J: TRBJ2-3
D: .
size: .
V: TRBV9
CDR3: CASSVGGLHTDTQYF
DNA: TGTGCCAGCAGCGTAGGAGGGCTCCACACAGATACGCAGTATTTT

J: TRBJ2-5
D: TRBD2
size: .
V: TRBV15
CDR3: CATSGELAAYQETQYF
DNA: TGTGCCACCAGCGGAGAACTAGCGGCGTACCAAGAGACCCAGTACTTC

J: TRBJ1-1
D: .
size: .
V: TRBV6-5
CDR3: CASSPDHNTEAFF
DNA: TGTGCCAGCAGTCCGGATCACAACACTGAAGCTTTCTTT

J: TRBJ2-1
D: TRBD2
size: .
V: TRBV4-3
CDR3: CASSQLAESSYNEQFF
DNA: TGCGCCAGCAGCCAACTAGCGGAAAGCTCCTACAATGAGCAGTTCTTC

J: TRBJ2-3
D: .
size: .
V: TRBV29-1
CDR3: CSVVLVRQYF
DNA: TGCAGCGTTGTGCTAGTAAGGCAGTATTTT

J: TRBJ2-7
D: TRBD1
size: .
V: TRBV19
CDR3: CASSQDRDLPYEQYF
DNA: TGTGCCAGTAGTCAGGACAGGGATCTTCCCTACGAGCAGTACTTC

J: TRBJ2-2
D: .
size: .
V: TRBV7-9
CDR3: CASASSSAGELFF
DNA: TGTGCCAGCGCTTCATCCTCAGCCGGGGAGCTGTTTTTT

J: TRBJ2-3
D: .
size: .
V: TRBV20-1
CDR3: CSARLEDTQYF
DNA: TGCAGTGCTAGACTGGAAGATACGCAGTATTTT

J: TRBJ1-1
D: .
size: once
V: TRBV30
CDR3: CAWSLGVTTEAFF
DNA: TGTGCCTGGAGTCTGGGGGTCACGACTGAAGCTTTCTTT

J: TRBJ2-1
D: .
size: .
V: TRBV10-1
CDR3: CASSRWGNEQFF
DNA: TGCGCCAGCAGTAGATGGGGGAATGAGCAGTTCTTC